A single sample is the source of the 26 T cell receptor beta chains below, sequenced in a study of cytomegalovirus exposure and HLA in healthy donors. PCR primers comprised 60 Vbeta and 13 Jbeta primers. Generated by immunoSEQ multiplex PCR, the TCRdb table keeps only in-frame clones and is missing some. The repertoire holds 90,000 to 110,000 clones, with roughly 67% as singletons. Sequencing input: PBMCs. The receptors originated from a man aged 40-49 years in good health and CMV-seronegative.

The chain joins TRBV11-2 to TRBJ2-5; tentatively, D is TRBD2 (5 bases). The CDR3 has 14 amino acids. The germline V gene has CDR1 SGHAT and CDR2 FQNNGV. V shed 5 bases and J shed 5 bases, with 15 bases lying between them. CDR3 bases: TGTGCCAGCAGCCCCGCGGTTAGCGCGGAGACCCAGTACTTC. Translation: CASSPAVSAETQYF.

The CDR3 DNA reads TGTGCCAGCAGCTTGGGGGGGGATACAAGTCAGCCCCAGCATTTT. Translating it yields CASSLGGDTSQPQHF. The chain combines TRBV5-5 with TRBJ1-5, with D tentatively TRBD1 (5 bases). Germline CDR1 reads SGHKS; CDR2 reads YYEKEE (reference sequence). Trimming removed 0 bases from V and 6 bases from J, with 13 bases in between. The CDR3 consists of 15 residues. The full variable domain, completed using reference TRBV5-5 and TRBJ1-5, is DAGVTQSPTHLIKTRGQQVTLRCSPISGHKSVSWYQQVLGQGPQFIFQYYEKEERGRGNFPDRFSARQFPNYSSELNVNALLLGDSALYLCASSLGGDTSQPQHFGDGTRLSIL.

The chain employs TRBV5-6 and TRBJ2-2; 7 bases align to TRBD1. Germline V gene lookup returns CDR1 SGHDT and CDR2 YYEEEE. With V trimmed by 0 bases and J by 0 bases, 8 bases remained unmatched. The CDR3 loop spans 18 amino acids. CDR3: CASSLATGPFANTGELFF. The CDR3 DNA reads TGTGCCAGCAGCTTGGCGACAGGGCCATTTGCGAACACCGGGGAGCTGTTTTTT.

The gene calls are TRBV4-3 and TRBJ1-3, with TRBD1 as a possible D gene (6 bases). Trimming stripped 1 base from V and 8 bases from J, with 12 bases between. CDR1 is LGHNA, CDR2 YSLEER, per germline. The CDR3 is 14 residues long. The DNA for the CDR3 is TGCGCCAGCAGCCAAGGACAGGTGGGAGACACCATATATTTT. Translated: CASSQGQVGDTIYF.

This chain connects TRBV6-1 to TRBJ1-1, with D perhaps TRBD1 (6 bases). Germline loops: CDR1 MNHNS, CDR2 SASEGT. The CDR3 totals 13 residues. Trimming removed 6 bases from V and 6 bases from J, with 14 bases in between. The CDR3 DNA reads as TGTGCCAGCAGGTCGACAGGAAGGGCTGAAGCTTTCTTT. Its translation is CASRSTGRAEAFF.

Only a few counts were recorded for this clone. The rearrangement joins TRBV29-1 to TRBJ1-6, with 7 bases aligning to TRBD1. Germline V gives CDR1 SQVTM, CDR2 ANQGSEA. With 5 bases clipped from V and 7 bases from J, the junction kept 5 bases outside the gene matches. The CDR3 has 13 amino acids. CDR3 region: CSVRQGGNSPLHF. The DNA of the CDR3 is TGCAGCGTTCGACAGGGTGGGAATTCACCCCTCCACTTT.

The chain joins TRBV7-2 to TRBJ2-7; D remains ambiguous. Germline loops: CDR1 SGHTA, CDR2 FQGNSA. The CDR3 is 15 amino acids. The V gene lost 2 bases and the J gene lost 1 base, with 12 bases spanning the gap. CDR3 coding DNA: TGTGCCAGCAGCTTAACAGTGGGTAATTCCTACGAGCAGTACTTC. Encoded protein: CASSLTVGNSYEQYF.

This clone was found a few times. This chain uses TRBV27 with TRBJ2-1; 7 nucleotides line up with TRBD1. Trimming removed 5 bases from V and 10 bases from J; junction bases left unmatched: 5. The CDR3 has 12 residues. Germline loops: CDR1 MNHEY, CDR2 SMNVEV (reference sequence). The CDR3 nucleotides are TGTGCCAGCAGTCCAACAGGGGTCGAGCAGTTCTTC. Its protein is CASSPTGVEQFF.

This sequence joins TRBV18 and TRBJ2-5, with 12 bases identical to TRBD1. This CDR3 region has 18 residues. Germline V gives CDR1 KGHSH, CDR2 LQKENI. V was pared by 1 base and J by 1 base, with 7 bases of the junction left unmatched. CDR3 in DNA: TGTGCCAGCTCACCACGGGACAGGGGGCGAGTGGTCCAAGAGACCCAGTACTTC. It is translated as CASSPRDRGRVVQETQYF. Full variable domain (missing parts from reference TRBV18 and TRBJ2-5): NAGVMQNPRHLVRRRGQEARLRCSPMKGHSHVYWYRQLPEEGLKFMVYLQKENIIDESGMPKERFSAEFPKEGPSILRIQQVVRGDSAAYFCASSPRDRGRVVQETQYFGPGTRLLVL.

The chain carries TRBV19 and TRBJ2-1; 8 positions agree with TRBD2. Trimming cost V 5 bases and J 3 bases; bases outside gene matches: 6. The CDR3 has 15 residues. CDR1 and CDR2 from the germline V gene are LNHDA and SQIVND (reference sequence). In DNA form, the CDR3 reads TGTGCCAGTAGTGCCGGGGGGGCTCGCTACAATGAGCAGTTCTTC. Translation: CASSAGGARYNEQFF.

Here the CDR3 DNA reads TGTGCCAGTGAACTTAGGGCCAACGTCCTGACTTTC. Translated, it gives CASELRANVLTF. V is TRBV19 and J is TRBJ2-6; D ambiguous. The CDR3 length is 12 residues. CDR1 is LNHDA, CDR2 SQIVND, per germline (reference sequence). The V end lost 8 bases, the J end lost 5 bases, and 7 bases lay between the germline ends.

This rearrangement joins TRBV7-3 to TRBJ2-2; 15 bases line up with TRBD2. J gave up 4 bases and V 5 bases, and 5 bases lay outside the gene matches. This CDR3 contains 17 residues. Germline loops: CDR1 SGHTA, CDR2 FQGTGA. The CDR3 DNA reads as TGTGCCAGCAGCCCCGGACTAGCGGGGGGGAGCACCGGGGAGCTGTTTTTT. Translated: CASSPGLAGGSTGELFF.

This clone was recorded once. This chain joins TRBV10-3 and TRBJ2-3; D uncertain. Germline V gene data show CDR1 as ENHRY and CDR2 as SYGVKD. V was shortened by 5 bases and J by 1 base, with 4 bases between the two germline ends. This CDR3 has 12 residues. The CDR3 here is CAISSGTDTQYF. CDR3 DNA: TGTGCCATCAGTTCAGGCACAGATACGCAGTATTTT.

The V gene is TRBV28, the J gene TRBJ1-5, with 7 bases aligning to TRBD1. CDR3 length: 16 residues. CDR1 is MDHEN, CDR2 SYDVKM, per germline. V was clipped by 6 bases and J by 5 bases; unmatched bases: 13. CDR3 residues: CASSRSDRAEYQPQHF. The CDR3 DNA reads TGTGCCAGCAGCCGGAGCGACAGGGCTGAATATCAGCCCCAGCATTTT.

This clone was recorded a few times. The rearrangement joins TRBV6-6 to TRBJ1-3; the D is unclear. V lost 2 bases to trimming and J lost 0 bases, with 8 bases between them. This CDR3 spans 15 amino acids. Germline CDR1 and CDR2: MNHNY and SVGAGI (reference sequence). The CDR3 region is CASSYTSNSGNTIYF. CDR3 DNA sequence: TGTGCCAGCAGTTACACCAGTAACTCTGGAAACACCATATATTTT.

This clone was detected only once. J is TRBJ2-1 and V is TRBV19; 9 bases line up with TRBD1. Losses at the gene ends were 4 bases for V and 5 bases for J; bases not matched to a gene: 0. CDR1 and CDR2 (germline): LNHDA, SQIVND (reference sequence). CDR3 length: 13 amino acids. CDR3 loop: CASSRQGDNEQFF. As DNA, the CDR3 is TGTGCCAGTAGTAGACAGGGGGACAATGAGCAGTTCTTC. The complete variable domain, with remaining parts taken from reference TRBV19 and TRBJ2-1, reads DGGITQSPKYLFRKEGQNVTLSCEQNLNHDAMYWYRQDPGQGLRLIYYSQIVNDFQKGDIAEGYSVSREKKESFPLTVTSAQKNPTAFYLCASSRQGDNEQFFGPGTRLTVL.

The V call is TRBV2, the J call TRBJ2-2, with TRBD1 matching over 10 bases. The V gene end was trimmed by 2 bases and the J gene end by 6 bases; junction bases not matched to a gene: 3. CDR3 length: 15 residues. CDR1 is SNHLY, CDR2 FYNNEI, per germline. The CDR3 here is CASSELGQGSGELFF. The CDR3 DNA sequence: TGTGCCAGCAGTGAATTGGGACAGGGGTCCGGGGAGCTGTTTTTT.

The chain combines TRBV5-6 with TRBJ1-4; D gene unclear. The V end lost 2 bases, the J end lost 8 bases, and 7 bases lay between the germline ends. The CDR3 consists of 12 residues. Germline lookup yields CDR1 SGHDT and CDR2 YYEEEE. CDR3 sequence: CASSFRREKLFF. The CDR3 region has the DNA TGTGCCAGCAGCTTCCGGCGGGAAAAACTGTTTTTT.

Turning to this clone: The junction departs from germline at one end; a sequencing error may be responsible. This chain links TRBV7-9 with TRBJ1-2; 12 nucleotides agree with TRBD1. Germline V gene data show CDR1 as SEHNR and CDR2 as FQNEAQ (reference sequence). The CDR3 contains 13 residues. CDR3 protein: CASSDGTGGSKSF. CDR3 bases: TGTGCCAGCAGCGATGGGACAGGGGGCTCAAAATCCTTC. Full variable domain (rest looked up from reference TRBV7-9 and TRBJ1-2): DTGVSQNPRHKITKRGQNVTFRCDPISEHNRLYWYRQTLGQGPEFLTYFQNEAQLEKSRLLSDRFSAERPKGSFSTLEIQRTEQGDSAMYLCASSDGTGGSKSFGSGTRLTVV.

By share of the sample, this clone is medium-sized. The V and J genes are TRBV27 and TRBJ2-1, with 7 nucleotides matching TRBD1. The trim removed 5 bases at V and 3 bases at J, leaving 7 bases unmatched. The CDR3 has 15 residues. Germline V gene data show CDR1 as MNHEY and CDR2 as SMNVEV (reference sequence). CDR3 protein: CASSHRDSHYNEQFF. DNA for the CDR3: TGTGCCAGCAGTCACCGGGACAGTCACTACAATGAGCAGTTCTTC.

The V and J genes are TRBV15 and TRBJ2-1; TRBD2 is a possible D gene (5 bases). Germline lookup yields CDR1 LNHNV and CDR2 YYDKDF (reference sequence). Trimming removed 4 bases from V and 0 bases from J, with 7 bases in between. This CDR3 is built from 14 residues. CDR3 sequence reads: CATSIGNSYNEQFF. For the CDR3, the DNA is TGTGCCACCAGCATCGGGAACTCCTACAATGAGCAGTTCTTC.

In DNA, the CDR3 is TGTGCCAGCAGCACAGGGGGCAAGTCCTACGAGCAGTACTTC. Translating it yields CASSTGGKSYEQYF. The chain couples TRBV28 to TRBJ2-7; 9 bases align to TRBD1. V was pared by 6 bases and J by 1 base, with 4 bases of the junction left unmatched. The germline V gene has CDR1 MDHEN and CDR2 SYDVKM. This CDR3 has 14 residues.

The CDR3: CASSVGEGQPQHF. In DNA, the CDR3 is TGTGCCAGCAGCGTAGGGGAGGGGCAGCCCCAGCATTTT. This chain connects TRBV9 to TRBJ1-5; possibly TRBD1 for D (5 bases). Trimming left V 0 bases short and J 7 bases short, with 8 bases between. The CDR3 has 13 residues. Per the germline V gene, CDR1 is SGDLS and CDR2 is YYNGEE.

This rearrangement joins TRBV20-1 to TRBJ2-5; D is ambiguous. Trimming left V 5 bases short and J 3 bases short, with 4 bases between. In germline, CDR1 is DFQATT, CDR2 SNEGSKA (reference sequence). This CDR3 is built from 10 residues. The CDR3 DNA reads as TGCAGTGCTGTTAAAGAGACCCAGTACTTC. Protein: CSAVKETQYF.

This clone was observed a single time. V gene TRBV18 combines with J gene TRBJ1-1, with 8 bases fitting TRBD1. From germline, CDR1 is KGHSH and CDR2 LQKENI. The CDR3 is made up of 14 amino acids. V lost 4 bases to trimming and J lost 0 bases; unmatched junction nucleotides: 1. This CDR3 is CASSRDRLNTEAFF. The CDR3 DNA sequence: TGTGCCAGCTCACGGGACAGGCTGAACACTGAAGCTTTCTTT.

The chain carries TRBV6-5 and TRBJ2-2; 8 nucleotides align to TRBD1. This CDR3 has 15 residues. V dropped 10 bases and J dropped 0; count of bases not matched to a gene: 7. CDR1 is MNHEY and CDR2 is SVGAGI in the germline V gene. The CDR3 sequence: CATRTGGANTGELFF. CDR3 coding DNA: TGTGCCACCCGAACAGGGGGAGCGAACACCGGGGAGCTGTTTTTT.